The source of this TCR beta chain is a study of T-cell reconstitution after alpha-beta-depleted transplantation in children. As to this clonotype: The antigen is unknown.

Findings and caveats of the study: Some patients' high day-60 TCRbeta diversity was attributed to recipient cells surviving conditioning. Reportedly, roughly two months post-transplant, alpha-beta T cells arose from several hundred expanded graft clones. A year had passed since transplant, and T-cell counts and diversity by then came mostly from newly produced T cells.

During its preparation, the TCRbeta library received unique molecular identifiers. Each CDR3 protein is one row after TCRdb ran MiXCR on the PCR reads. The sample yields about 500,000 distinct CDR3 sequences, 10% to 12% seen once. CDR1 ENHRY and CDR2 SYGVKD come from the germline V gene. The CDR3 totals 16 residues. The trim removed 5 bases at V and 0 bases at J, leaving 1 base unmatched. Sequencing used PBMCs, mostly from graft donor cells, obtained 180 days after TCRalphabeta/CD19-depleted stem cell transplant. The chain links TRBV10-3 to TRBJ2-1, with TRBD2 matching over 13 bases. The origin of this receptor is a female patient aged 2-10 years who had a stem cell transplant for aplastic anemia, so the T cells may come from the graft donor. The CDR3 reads CAISRTSGSSYNEQFF. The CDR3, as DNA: TGTGCCATCAGTAGGACTAGCGGGAGCTCCTACAATGAGCAGTTCTTC.